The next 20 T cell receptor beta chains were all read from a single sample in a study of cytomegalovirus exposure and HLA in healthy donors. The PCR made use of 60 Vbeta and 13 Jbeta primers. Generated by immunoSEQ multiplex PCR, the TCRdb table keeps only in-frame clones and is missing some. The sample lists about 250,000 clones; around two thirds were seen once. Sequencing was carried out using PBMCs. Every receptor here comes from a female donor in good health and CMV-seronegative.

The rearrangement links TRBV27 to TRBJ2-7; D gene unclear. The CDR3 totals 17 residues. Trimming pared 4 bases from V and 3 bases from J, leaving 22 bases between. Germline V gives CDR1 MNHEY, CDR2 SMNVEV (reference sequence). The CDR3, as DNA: TGTGCCAGCAGTTCCGCCACCTCACCGCGAGGATTCTACGAGCAGTACTTC. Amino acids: CASSSATSPRGFYEQYF.

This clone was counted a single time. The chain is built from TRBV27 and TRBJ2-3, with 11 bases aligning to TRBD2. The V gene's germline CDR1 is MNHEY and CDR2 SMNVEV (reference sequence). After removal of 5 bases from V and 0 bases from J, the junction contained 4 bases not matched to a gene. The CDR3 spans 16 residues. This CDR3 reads CASSRGLAASTDTQYF. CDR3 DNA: TGTGCCAGCAGTAGGGGACTAGCGGCCAGCACAGATACGCAGTATTTT.

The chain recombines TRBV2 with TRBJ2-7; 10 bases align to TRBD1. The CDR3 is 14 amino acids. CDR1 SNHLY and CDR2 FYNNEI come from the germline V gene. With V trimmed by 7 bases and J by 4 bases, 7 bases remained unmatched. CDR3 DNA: TGTGCCAGCACTCTGGGACAGGGGCCATACGAGCAGTACTTC. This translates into CASTLGQGPYEQYF.

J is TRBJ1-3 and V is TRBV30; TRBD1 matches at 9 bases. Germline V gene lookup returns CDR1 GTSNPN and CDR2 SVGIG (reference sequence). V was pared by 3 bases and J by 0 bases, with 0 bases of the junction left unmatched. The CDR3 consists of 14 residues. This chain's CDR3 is CAWRDRGSGNTIYF. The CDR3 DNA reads TGTGCCTGGAGGGACAGGGGCTCTGGAAACACCATATATTTT.

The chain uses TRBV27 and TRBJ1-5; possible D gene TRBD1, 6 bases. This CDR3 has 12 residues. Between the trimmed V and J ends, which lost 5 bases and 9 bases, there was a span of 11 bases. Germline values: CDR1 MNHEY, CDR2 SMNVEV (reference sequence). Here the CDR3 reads CASSNQQGPQHF. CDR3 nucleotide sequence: TGTGCCAGCAGTAACCAACAGGGGCCCCAGCATTTT.

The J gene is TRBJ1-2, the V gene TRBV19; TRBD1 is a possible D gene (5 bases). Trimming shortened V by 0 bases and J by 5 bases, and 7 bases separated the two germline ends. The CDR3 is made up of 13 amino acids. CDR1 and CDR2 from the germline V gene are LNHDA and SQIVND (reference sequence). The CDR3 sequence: CASSIEAGYGYTF. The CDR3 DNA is TGTGCCAGTAGTATAGAGGCAGGGTATGGCTACACCTTC.

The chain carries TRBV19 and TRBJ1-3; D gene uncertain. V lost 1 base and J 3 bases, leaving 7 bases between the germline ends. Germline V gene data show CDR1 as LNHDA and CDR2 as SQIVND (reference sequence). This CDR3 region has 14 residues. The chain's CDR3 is CASSIGGFGNTIYF. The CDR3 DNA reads TGTGCCAGTAGTATAGGAGGGTTTGGAAACACCATATATTTT.

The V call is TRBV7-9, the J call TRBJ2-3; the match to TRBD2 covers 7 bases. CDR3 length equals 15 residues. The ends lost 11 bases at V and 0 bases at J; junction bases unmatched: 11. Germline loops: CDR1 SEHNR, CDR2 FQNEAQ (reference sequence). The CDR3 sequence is CAATWAGESTDTQYF. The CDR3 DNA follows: TGTGCCGCCACCTGGGCGGGAGAGAGCACAGATACGCAGTATTTT.

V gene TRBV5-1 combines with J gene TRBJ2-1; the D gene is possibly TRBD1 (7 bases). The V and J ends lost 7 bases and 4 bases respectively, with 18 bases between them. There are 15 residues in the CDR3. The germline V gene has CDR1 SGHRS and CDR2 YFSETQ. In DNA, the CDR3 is TGCGCCAGCCGCCAGGGGGGCGGCCGATACAATGAGCAGTTCTTC. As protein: CASRQGGGRYNEQFF.

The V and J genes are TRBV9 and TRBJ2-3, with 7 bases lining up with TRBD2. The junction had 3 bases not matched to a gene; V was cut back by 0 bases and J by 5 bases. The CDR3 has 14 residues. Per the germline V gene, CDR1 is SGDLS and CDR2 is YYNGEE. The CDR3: CASSVVRELDTQYF. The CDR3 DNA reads TGTGCCAGCAGCGTAGTGCGGGAGCTAGATACGCAGTATTTT.

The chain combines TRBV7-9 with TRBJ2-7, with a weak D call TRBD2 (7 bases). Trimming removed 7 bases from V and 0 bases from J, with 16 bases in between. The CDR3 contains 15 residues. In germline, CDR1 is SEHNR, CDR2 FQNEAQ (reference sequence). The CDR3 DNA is TGTGCCAGCACCCCTAGGGGGGGCGGCTCCTACGAGCAGTACTTC. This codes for CASTPRGGGSYEQYF.

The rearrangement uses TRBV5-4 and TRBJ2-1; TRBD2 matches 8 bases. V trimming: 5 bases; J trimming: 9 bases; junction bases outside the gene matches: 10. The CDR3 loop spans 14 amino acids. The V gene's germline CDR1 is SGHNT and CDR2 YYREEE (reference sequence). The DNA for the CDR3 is TGTGCCAGCAGACCGGAAGCGGGAGTTCTTGAGCAGTTCTTC. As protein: CASRPEAGVLEQFF.

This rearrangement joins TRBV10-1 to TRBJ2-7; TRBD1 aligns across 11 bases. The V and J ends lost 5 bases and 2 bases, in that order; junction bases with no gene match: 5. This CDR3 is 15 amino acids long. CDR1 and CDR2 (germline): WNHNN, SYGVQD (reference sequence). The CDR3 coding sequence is TGCGCCAGCAGTCCCGGGACAGGGGGTACCTACGAGCAGTACTTC. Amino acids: CASSPGTGGTYEQYF.

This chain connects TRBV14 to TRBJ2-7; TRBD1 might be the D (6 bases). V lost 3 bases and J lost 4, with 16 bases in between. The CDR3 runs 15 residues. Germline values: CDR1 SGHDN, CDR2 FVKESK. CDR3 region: CASSQSSGVLYEQYF. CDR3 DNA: TGTGCCAGCAGCCAGAGCTCAGGGGTTTTGTACGAGCAGTACTTC.

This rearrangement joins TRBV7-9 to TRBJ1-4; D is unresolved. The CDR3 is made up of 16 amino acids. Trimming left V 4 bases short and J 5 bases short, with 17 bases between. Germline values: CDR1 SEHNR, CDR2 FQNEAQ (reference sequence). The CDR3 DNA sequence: TGTGCCAGCAGCTCCCGCGCCATAACCTTAAATGAAAAACTGTTTTTT. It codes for CASSSRAITLNEKLFF. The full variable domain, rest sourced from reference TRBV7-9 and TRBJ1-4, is DTGVSQNPRHKITKRGQNVTFRCDPISEHNRLYWYRQTLGQGPEFLTYFQNEAQLEKSRLLSDRFSAERPKGSFSTLEIQRTEQGDSAMYLCASSSRAITLNEKLFFGSGTQLSVL.

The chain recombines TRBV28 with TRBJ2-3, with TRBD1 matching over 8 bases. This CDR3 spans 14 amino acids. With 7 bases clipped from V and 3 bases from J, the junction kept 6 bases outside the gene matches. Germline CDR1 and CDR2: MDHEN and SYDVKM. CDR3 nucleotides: TGTGCCAGCACCCGGGACAGGCGTACAGATACGCAGTATTTT. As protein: CASTRDRRTDTQYF.

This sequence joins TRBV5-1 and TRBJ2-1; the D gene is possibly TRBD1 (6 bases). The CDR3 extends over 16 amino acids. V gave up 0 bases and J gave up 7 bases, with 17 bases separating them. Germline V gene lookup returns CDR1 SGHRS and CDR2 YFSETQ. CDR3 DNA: TGCGCCAGCAGCTTGGGCTTAGGCAGGGGAGAAAATGAGCAGTTCTTC. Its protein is CASSLGLGRGENEQFF. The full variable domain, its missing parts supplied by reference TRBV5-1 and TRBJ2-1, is KAGVTQTPRYLIKTRGQQVTLSCSPISGHRSVSWYQQTPGQGLQFLFEYFSETQRNKGNFPGRFSGRQFSNSRSEMNVSTLELGDSALYLCASSLGLGRGENEQFFGPGTRLTVL.

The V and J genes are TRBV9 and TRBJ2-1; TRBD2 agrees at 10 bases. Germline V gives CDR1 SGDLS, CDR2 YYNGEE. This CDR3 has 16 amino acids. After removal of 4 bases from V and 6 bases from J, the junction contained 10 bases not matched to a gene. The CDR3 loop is CASSRGWVAGGNEQFF. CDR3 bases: TGTGCCAGCAGCAGGGGTTGGGTAGCGGGAGGCAATGAGCAGTTCTTC. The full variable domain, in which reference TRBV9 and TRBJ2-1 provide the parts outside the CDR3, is DSGVTQTPKHLITATGQRVTLRCSPRSGDLSVYWYQQSLDQGLQFLIQYYNGEERAKGNILERFSAQQFPDLHSELNLSSLELGDSALYFCASSRGWVAGGNEQFFGPGTRLTVL.

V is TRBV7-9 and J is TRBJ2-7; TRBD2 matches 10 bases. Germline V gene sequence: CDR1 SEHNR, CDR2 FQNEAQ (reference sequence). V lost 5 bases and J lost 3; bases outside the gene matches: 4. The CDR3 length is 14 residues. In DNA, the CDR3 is TGTGCCAGCAGCCGGACTAGCGGCGTCTACGAGCAGTACTTC. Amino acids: CASSRTSGVYEQYF.

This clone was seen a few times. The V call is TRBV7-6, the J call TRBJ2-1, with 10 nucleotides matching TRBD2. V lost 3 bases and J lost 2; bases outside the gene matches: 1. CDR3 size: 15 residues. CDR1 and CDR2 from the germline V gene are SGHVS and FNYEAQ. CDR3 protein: CASSFLAGAYNEQFF. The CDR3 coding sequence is TGTGCCAGCAGCTTTCTAGCGGGGGCCTACAATGAGCAGTTCTTC.